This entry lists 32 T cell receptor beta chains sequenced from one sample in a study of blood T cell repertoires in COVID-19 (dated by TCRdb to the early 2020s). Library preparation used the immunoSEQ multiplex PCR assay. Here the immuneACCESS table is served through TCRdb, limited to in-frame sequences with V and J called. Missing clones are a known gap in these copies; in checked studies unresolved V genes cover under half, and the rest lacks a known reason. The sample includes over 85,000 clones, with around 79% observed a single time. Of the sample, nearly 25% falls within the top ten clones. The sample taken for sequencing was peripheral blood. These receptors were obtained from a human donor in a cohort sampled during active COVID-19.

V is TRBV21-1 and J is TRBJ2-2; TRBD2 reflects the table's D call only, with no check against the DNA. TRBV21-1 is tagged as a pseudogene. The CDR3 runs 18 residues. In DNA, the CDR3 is TGTGCCAGCAGCAAAGTTTGTCTAGCGCCGGGGAGATCCGGGGAGCTGTTTTTT. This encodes CASSKVCLAPGRSGELFF.

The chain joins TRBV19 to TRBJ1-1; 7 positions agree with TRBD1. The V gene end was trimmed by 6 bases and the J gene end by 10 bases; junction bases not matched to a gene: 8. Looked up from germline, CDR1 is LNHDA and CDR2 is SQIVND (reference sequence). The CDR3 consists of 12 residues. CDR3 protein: CASRTGLRGAFF. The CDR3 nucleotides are TGTGCCAGTAGGACAGGGTTGCGGGGAGCTTTCTTT.

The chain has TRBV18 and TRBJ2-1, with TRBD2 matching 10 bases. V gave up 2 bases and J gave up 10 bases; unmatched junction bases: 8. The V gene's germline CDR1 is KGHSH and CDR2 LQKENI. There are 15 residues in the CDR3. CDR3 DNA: TGTGCCAGCTCACCAGCTAGCGGGAGAGGGTTGGAGCAGTTCTTC. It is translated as CASSPASGRGLEQFF.

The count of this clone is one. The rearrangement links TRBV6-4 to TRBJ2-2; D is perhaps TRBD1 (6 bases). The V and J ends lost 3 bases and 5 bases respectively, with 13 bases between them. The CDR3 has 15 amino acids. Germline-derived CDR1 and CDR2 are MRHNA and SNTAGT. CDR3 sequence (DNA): TGTGCCAGCAGTGAGACAGGCGAAGGAACCGGGGAGCTGTTTTTT. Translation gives CASSETGEGTGELFF.

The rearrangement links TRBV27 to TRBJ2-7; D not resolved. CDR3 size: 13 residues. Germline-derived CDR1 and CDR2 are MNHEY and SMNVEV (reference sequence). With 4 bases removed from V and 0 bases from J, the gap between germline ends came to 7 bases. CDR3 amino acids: CASSSPFSYEQYF. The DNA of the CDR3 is TGTGCCAGCAGTTCCCCCTTCTCCTACGAGCAGTACTTC.

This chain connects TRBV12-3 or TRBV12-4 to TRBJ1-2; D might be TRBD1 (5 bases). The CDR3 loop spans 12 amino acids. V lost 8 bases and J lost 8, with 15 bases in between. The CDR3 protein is CASVQIGGGYTF. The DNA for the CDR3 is TGTGCCAGCGTCCAAATTGGGGGGGGCTACACCTTC.

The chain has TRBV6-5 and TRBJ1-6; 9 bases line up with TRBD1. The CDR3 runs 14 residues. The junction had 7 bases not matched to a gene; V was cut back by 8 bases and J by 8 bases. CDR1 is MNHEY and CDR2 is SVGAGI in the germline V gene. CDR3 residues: CASLVGDRDSPLHF. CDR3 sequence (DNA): TGTGCCAGCTTGGTGGGGGACAGGGATTCACCCCTCCACTTT.

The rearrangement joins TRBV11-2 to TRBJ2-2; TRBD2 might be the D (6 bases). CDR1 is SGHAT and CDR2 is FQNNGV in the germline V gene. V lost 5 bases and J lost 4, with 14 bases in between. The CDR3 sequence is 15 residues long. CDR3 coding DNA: TGTGCCAGCAGCGGAGGGCCGTTAGGCACCGGGGAGCTGTTTTTT. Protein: CASSGGPLGTGELFF.

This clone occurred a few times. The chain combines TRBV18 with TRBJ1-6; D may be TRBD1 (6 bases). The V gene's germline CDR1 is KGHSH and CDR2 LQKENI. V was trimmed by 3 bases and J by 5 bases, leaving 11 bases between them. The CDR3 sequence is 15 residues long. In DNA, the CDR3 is TGTGCCAGCTCACCGGCGGACAGCGATAATTCACCCCTCCACTTT. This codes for CASSPADSDNSPLHF.

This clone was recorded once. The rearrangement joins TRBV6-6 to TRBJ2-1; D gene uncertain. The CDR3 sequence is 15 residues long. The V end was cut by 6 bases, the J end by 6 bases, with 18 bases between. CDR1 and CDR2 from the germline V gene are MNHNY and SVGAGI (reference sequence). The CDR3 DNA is TGTGCCAGCAGAGCCTATCGCGGTACAATCAATGAGCAGTTCTTC. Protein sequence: CASRAYRGTINEQFF.

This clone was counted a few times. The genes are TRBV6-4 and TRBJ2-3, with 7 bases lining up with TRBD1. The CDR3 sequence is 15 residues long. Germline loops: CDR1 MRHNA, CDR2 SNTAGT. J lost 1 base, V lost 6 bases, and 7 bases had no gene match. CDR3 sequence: CASRKQGQGTDTQYF. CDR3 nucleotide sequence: TGTGCCAGCAGGAAGCAAGGACAGGGCACAGATACGCAGTATTTT.

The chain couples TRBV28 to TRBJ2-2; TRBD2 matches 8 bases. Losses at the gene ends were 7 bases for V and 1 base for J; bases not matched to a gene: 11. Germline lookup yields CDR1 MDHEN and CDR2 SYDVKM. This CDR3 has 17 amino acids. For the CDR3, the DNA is TGTGCCAGCATTATAAGCGGGAGTCGGGTGAACACCGGGGAGCTGTTTTTT. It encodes CASIISGSRVNTGELFF.

CDR3: CASSNRDRGSGYTF. Here the CDR3 DNA reads TGTGCCAGCAGCAACCGGGACAGGGGAAGTGGCTACACCTTC. V and J are TRBV7-2 and TRBJ1-2; 10 positions match TRBD1. The CDR3 extends over 14 amino acids. The ends lost 5 bases at V and 7 bases at J; junction bases unmatched: 7. The germline V gene has CDR1 SGHTA and CDR2 FQGNSA. Complete variable domain (other parts from reference TRBV7-2 and TRBJ1-2): GAGVSQSPSNKVTEKGKDVELRCDPISGHTALYWYRQSLGQGLEFLIYFQGNSAPDKSGLPSDRFSAERTGGSVSTLTIQRTQQEDSAVYLCASSNRDRGSGYTFGSGTRLTVV.

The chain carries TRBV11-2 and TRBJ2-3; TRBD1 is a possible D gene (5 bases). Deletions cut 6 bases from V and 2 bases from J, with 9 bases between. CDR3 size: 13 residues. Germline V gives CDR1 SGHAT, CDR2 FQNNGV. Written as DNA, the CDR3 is TGTGCCAGCAGGGAAGGGGACACAGATACGCAGTATTTT. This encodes CASREGDTDTQYF.

The CDR3 here is CASSQFGGQGEDTQYF. Written as DNA, the CDR3 is TGCGCCAGCAGTCAATTCGGGGGACAGGGAGAGGATACGCAGTATTTT. The V call is TRBV23-1, the J call TRBJ2-3, with 9 bases aligning to TRBD1. TRBV23-1 is marked as an open reading frame, function uncertain. The CDR3 has 16 residues. Trimming took 1 base from V and 6 from J; bases not matched to a gene: 8.

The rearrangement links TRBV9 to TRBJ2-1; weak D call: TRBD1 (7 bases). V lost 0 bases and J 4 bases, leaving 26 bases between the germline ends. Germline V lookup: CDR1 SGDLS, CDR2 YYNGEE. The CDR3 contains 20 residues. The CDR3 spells CASSVVRAGGTGSSYNEQFF. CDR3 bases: TGTGCCAGCAGCGTAGTTCGCGCAGGGGGGACCGGGAGTTCGTACAATGAGCAGTTCTTC. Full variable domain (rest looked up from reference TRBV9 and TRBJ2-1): DSGVTQTPKHLITATGQRVTLRCSPRSGDLSVYWYQQSLDQGLQFLIQYYNGEERAKGNILERFSAQQFPDLHSELNLSSLELGDSALYFCASSVVRAGGTGSSYNEQFFGPGTRLTVL.

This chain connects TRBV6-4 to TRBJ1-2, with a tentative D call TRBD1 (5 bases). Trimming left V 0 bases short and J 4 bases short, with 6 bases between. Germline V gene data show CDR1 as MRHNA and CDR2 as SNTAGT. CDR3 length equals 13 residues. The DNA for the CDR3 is TGTGCCAGCAGTGACTCGGGGGGCTATGGCTACACCTTC. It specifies CASSDSGGYGYTF.

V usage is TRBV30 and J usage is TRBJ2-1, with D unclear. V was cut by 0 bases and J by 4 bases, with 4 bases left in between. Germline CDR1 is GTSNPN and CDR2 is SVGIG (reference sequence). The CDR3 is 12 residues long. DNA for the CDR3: TGTGCCTGGAGTGTCCAATACAATGAGCAGTTCTTC. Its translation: CAWSVQYNEQFF.

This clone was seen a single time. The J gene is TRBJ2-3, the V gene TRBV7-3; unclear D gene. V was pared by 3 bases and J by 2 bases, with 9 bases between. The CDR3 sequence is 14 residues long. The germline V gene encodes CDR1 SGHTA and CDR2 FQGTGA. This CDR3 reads CASSLGLLTDTQYF. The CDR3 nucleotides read TGTGCCAGCAGCTTGGGCCTACTCACAGATACGCAGTATTTT.

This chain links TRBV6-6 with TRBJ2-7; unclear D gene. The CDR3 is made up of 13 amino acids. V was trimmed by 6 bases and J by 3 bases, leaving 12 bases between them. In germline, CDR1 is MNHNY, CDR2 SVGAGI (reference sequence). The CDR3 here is CASSQASNYEQYF. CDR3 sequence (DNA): TGTGCCAGCAGCCAGGCCTCCAACTACGAGCAGTACTTC.

Here the CDR3 reads CASSFRGGENYEQYF. CDR3 DNA sequence: TGTGCCAGCAGCTTCAGGGGAGGGGAGAACTACGAGCAGTACTTC. This chain connects TRBV7-9 to TRBJ2-7; TRBD2 might be the D (7 bases). Germline V gene sequence: CDR1 SEHNR, CDR2 FQNEAQ (reference sequence). V lost 3 bases, J lost 3 bases, and 15 bases lay in between. The CDR3 is made up of 15 amino acids.

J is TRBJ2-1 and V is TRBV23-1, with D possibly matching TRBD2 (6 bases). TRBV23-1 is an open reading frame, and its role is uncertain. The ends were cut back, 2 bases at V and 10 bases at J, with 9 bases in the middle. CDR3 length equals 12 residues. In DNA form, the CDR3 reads TGCGCCAGCAGTCAAGGGAGCGGGGAGCAGTTCTTC. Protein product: CASSQGSGEQFF.

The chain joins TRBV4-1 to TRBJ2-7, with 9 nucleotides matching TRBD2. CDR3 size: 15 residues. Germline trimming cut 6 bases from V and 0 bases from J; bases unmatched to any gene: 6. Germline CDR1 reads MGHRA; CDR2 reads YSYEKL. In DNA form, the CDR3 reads TGCGCCAGCAGGCTACTAGCGGGCCTCTCCTACGAGCAGTACTTC. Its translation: CASRLLAGLSYEQYF.

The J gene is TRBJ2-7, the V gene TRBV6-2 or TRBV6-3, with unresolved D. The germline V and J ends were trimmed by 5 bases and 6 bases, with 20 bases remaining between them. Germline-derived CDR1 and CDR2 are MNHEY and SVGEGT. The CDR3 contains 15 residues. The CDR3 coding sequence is TGTGCCAGCAGTCTACAGTCTGTTCAGTTTTCCGAGCAGTACTTC. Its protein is CASSLQSVQFSEQYF.

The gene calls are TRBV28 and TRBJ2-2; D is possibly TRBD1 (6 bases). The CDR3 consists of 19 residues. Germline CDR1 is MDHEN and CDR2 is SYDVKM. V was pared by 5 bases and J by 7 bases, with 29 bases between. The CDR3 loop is CASSPRDTDTQREHGELFF. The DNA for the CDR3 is TGTGCCAGCAGTCCCCGGGACACGGACACCCAAAGGGAACACGGGGAGCTGTTTTTT.

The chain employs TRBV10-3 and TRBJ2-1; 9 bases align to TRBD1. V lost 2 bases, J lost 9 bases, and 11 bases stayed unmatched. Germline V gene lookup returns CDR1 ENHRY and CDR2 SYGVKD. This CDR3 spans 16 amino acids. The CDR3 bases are TGTGCCATCAGTGAGGCAGGCACAGGGGGCTCCAGTGAGCAGTTCTTC. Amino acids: CAISEAGTGGSSEQFF.

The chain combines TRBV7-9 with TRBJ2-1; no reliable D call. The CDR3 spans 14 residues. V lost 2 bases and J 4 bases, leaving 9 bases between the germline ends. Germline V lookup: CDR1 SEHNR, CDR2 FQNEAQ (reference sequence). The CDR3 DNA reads TGTGCCAGCAGCTTAATTAGCCTTTACAATGAGCAGTTCTTC. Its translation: CASSLISLYNEQFF.

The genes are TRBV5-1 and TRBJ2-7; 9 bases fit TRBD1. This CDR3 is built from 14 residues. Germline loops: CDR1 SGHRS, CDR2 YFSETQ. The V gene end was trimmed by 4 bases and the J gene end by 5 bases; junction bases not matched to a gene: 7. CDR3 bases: TGCGCCAGCAGCATCGCCGGGACAGGGAACGAGCAGTACTTC. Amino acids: CASSIAGTGNEQYF.

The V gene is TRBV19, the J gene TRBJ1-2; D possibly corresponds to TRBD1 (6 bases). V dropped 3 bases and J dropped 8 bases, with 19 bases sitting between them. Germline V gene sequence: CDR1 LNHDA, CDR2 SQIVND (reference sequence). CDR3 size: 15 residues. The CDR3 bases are TGTGCCAGTAGTATCGCGCACGGGGACACGAAAGGCTACACCTTC. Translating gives CASSIAHGDTKGYTF.

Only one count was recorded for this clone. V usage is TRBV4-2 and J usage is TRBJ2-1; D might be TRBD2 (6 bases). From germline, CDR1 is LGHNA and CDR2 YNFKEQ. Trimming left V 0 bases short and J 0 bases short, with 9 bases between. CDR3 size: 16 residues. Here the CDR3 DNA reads TGTGCCAGCAGCCAAGACCCAGCGGGCTCCTACAATGAGCAGTTCTTC. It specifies CASSQDPAGSYNEQFF.

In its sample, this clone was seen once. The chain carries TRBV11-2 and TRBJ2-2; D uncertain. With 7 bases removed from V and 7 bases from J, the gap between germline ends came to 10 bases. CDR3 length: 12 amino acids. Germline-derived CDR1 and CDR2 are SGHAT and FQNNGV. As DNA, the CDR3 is TGTGCCAGCACCTACAGTCGCGGGGAGCTGTTTTTT. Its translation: CASTYSRGELFF.

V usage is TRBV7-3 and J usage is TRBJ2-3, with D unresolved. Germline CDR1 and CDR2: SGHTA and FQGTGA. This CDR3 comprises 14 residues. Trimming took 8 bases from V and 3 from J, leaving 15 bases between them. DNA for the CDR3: TGTGCCAGCTCCTCGGTGGCGGCTACAGATACGCAGTATTTT. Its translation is CASSSVAATDTQYF.